A single sample is the source of the 24 T cell receptor beta chains below, sequenced in a study of beta chain features in type 1 diabetes. cDNA synthesis used the whole RNA isolate, giving expressed TCRB sequences. Generated by immunoSEQ multiplex PCR, the TCRdb table keeps only in-frame clones and is missing some. The repertoire holds hundreds of thousands of clones, with about 14% as singletons. General study points: All four CD4+ subsets of Type 1 diabetes patients contained TCRB CDR3s that were moderately but significantly shorter.

No cognate antigen is known for these TCRs. The material sequenced was naive CD4+ T cells from blood. These receptors all stem from a man aged 18 to 30 with type 1 diabetes.

The rearrangement joins TRBV30 to TRBJ1-4; D not certain. From germline, CDR1 is GTSNPN and CDR2 SVGIG (reference sequence). V dropped 6 bases and J dropped 0 bases, with 8 bases sitting between them. The length of the CDR3 is 13 residues. The chain's CDR3 is CACALTTNEKLFF. CDR3 coding DNA: TGTGCCTGCGCCCTCACAACTAATGAAAAACTGTTTTTT.

The chain couples TRBV23-1 to TRBJ1-1; the match to TRBD1 covers 9 bases. TRBV23-1 belongs to the ORF category, with a function that is uncertain. Losses at the gene ends were 1 base for V and 1 base for J; bases not matched to a gene: 7. This CDR3 spans 17 amino acids. The CDR3 sequence: CASSQLGTGCGNTEAFF. Written as DNA, the CDR3 is TGCGCCAGCAGTCAATTGGGGACAGGGTGTGGGAACACTGAAGCTTTCTTT.

The rearrangement uses TRBV28 and TRBJ1-5; D is possibly TRBD1 (5 bases). The CDR3 totals 14 residues. Germline V gene lookup returns CDR1 MDHEN and CDR2 SYDVKM. Trimming cost V 3 bases and J 0 bases, with 6 bases left between them. CDR3 sequence (DNA): TGTGCCAGCAGTTTGGGGGATAGCAATCAGCCCCAGCATTTT. Residues: CASSLGDSNQPQHF.

The chain combines TRBV5-6 with TRBJ1-1; TRBD1 matches at 9 bases. Losses at the gene ends were 2 bases for V and 4 bases for J; bases not matched to a gene: 9. The CDR3 runs 16 residues. Germline V CDR1 and CDR2: SGHDT, YYEEEE. CDR3 sequence (DNA): TGTGCCAGCAGCTTTGGTCCACAGGGGGCTGGCACTGAAGCTTTCTTT. It codes for CASSFGPQGAGTEAFF.

The genes are TRBV7-2 and TRBJ2-5, with D uncertain. Germline loops: CDR1 SGHTA, CDR2 FQGNSA. The CDR3 is made up of 11 amino acids. Trimming stripped 6 bases from V and 4 bases from J, with 6 bases between. The CDR3 bases are TGTGCCAGCAGGTACAGAGAGACCCAGTACTTC. Amino acid sequence: CASRYRETQYF.

The chain carries TRBV30 and TRBJ1-2, with a tentative D call TRBD1 (6 bases). CDR1 is GTSNPN, CDR2 SVGIG, per germline (reference sequence). Trimming stripped 5 bases from V and 2 bases from J, with 12 bases between. The CDR3 is made up of 13 amino acids. CDR3 residues: CAWGRGRNYGYTF. CDR3 in DNA: TGTGCCTGGGGTCGGGGGCGAAACTATGGCTACACCTTC.

This clone has just a few counts. This chain connects TRBV2 to TRBJ2-5, with D uncertain. The germline V gene encodes CDR1 SNHLY and CDR2 FYNNEI. This CDR3 has 12 residues. The ends were cut back, 6 bases at V and 4 bases at J, with 9 bases in the middle. CDR3 bases: TGTGCCAGCAGCCCCATGGCAGAGACCCAGTACTTC. This sequence encodes CASSPMAETQYF. The full variable domain, with the rest looked up from reference TRBV2 and TRBJ2-5, is EPEVTQTPSHQVTQMGQEVILRCVPISNHLYFYWYRQILGQKVEFLVSFYNNEISEKSEIFDDQFSVERPDGSNFTLKIRSTKLEDSAMYFCASSPMAETQYFGPGTRLLVL.

This rearrangement joins TRBV29-1 to TRBJ2-2; 7 nucleotides agree with TRBD2. With 6 bases clipped from V and 0 bases from J, the junction kept 7 bases outside the gene matches. CDR1 SQVTM and CDR2 ANQGSEA come from the germline V gene. The CDR3 is made up of 15 amino acids. The CDR3 is CSVPRTSSNTGELFF. The CDR3 DNA reads TGCAGCGTCCCCAGGACTAGTTCGAACACCGGGGAGCTGTTTTTT.

The chain couples TRBV5-1 to TRBJ2-5; TRBD1 might be the D (5 bases). The CDR3 is 14 residues long. CDR1 and CDR2 (germline): SGHRS, YFSETQ. Trimming left V 4 bases short and J 4 bases short, with 14 bases between. CDR3 bases: TGCGCCAGCAGCGTGCCAGGGAATCGAGAGACCCAGTACTTC. Protein product: CASSVPGNRETQYF.

The J gene is TRBJ2-1, the V gene TRBV5-1; D is ambiguous. Germline V gene lookup returns CDR1 SGHRS and CDR2 YFSETQ. The CDR3 has 15 amino acids. V was clipped by 0 bases and J by 9 bases, with 16 bases between them. The CDR3 sequence is CASSLGGQASPEQFF. The CDR3 DNA reads TGCGCCAGCAGCTTGGGGGGTCAGGCCTCCCCTGAGCAGTTCTTC.

In DNA, the CDR3 is TGTGCCAGCAGCTTAGGACTAGGGGTAGATACGCAGTATTTT. Translating it yields CASSLGLGVDTQYF. V usage is TRBV7-2 and J usage is TRBJ2-3; the D gene is possibly TRBD2 (6 bases). Trimming removed 1 base from V and 5 bases from J, with 10 bases in between. The CDR3 runs to 14 residues. Germline V gene sequence: CDR1 SGHTA, CDR2 FQGNSA.

The rearrangement joins TRBV6-1 to TRBJ1-6; D gene unclear. The CDR3 is 14 amino acids. Trimming stripped 4 bases from V and 11 bases from J, with 15 bases between. Looked up from germline, CDR1 is MNHNS and CDR2 is SASEGT. Here the CDR3 reads CASSARREATPLHF. DNA of the CDR3: TGTGCCAGCAGTGCAAGACGAGAGGCGACACCCCTCCACTTT.

As concerns this clone: At the DNA level, this CDR3 is encoded by other sequences in the same sample as well. This chain links TRBV18 with TRBJ2-7; no clear D. The CDR3 covers 12 residues. Germline lookup yields CDR1 KGHSH and CDR2 LQKENI. Trimming took 3 bases from V and 2 from J, leaving 5 bases between them. The CDR3 region has the DNA TGTGCCAGCTCACCGGATCCCTACGAGCAGTACTTC. Translating gives CASSPDPYEQYF.

The V gene is TRBV2, the J gene TRBJ1-4; 7 bases are shared with TRBD1. The CDR3 spans 14 residues. In germline, CDR1 is SNHLY, CDR2 FYNNEI. After removal of 7 bases from V and 8 bases from J, the junction contained 10 bases not matched to a gene. This CDR3 is CASTPSTGPEKLFF. CDR3 bases: TGTGCCAGCACTCCGTCGACAGGGCCAGAAAAACTGTTTTTT.

The chain links TRBV2 to TRBJ2-7; 10 bases map to TRBD2. CDR1 SNHLY and CDR2 FYNNEI come from the germline V gene. The V and J ends lost 6 bases and 3 bases, in that order; junction bases with no gene match: 11. This CDR3 contains 16 residues. The CDR3 DNA follows: TGTGCCAGCAGGCCTCACGGACTAGCGGCGAACTACGAGCAGTACTTC. Amino acids: CASRPHGLAANYEQYF.

The chain combines TRBV7-2 with TRBJ1-5; D is ambiguous. Germline lookup yields CDR1 SGHTA and CDR2 FQGNSA. This CDR3 spans 15 amino acids. Deletions cut 0 bases from V and 0 bases from J, with 6 bases between. The CDR3 reads CASSLAGSSNQPQHF. The CDR3, as DNA: TGTGCCAGCAGCTTAGCAGGGAGTAGCAATCAGCCCCAGCATTTT.

The chain links TRBV2 to TRBJ2-7, with 9 nucleotides matching TRBD2. The V and J ends lost 6 bases and 6 bases, in that order; junction bases with no gene match: 12. Per germline, CDR1 SNHLY and CDR2 FYNNEI. The CDR3 length is 15 residues. The CDR3 sequence is CASSPDVAGDLEQYF. For the CDR3, the DNA is TGTGCCAGCAGCCCGGACGTAGCGGGGGACCTCGAGCAGTACTTC. Complete variable domain (other parts from reference TRBV2 and TRBJ2-7): EPEVTQTPSHQVTQMGQEVILRCVPISNHLYFYWYRQILGQKVEFLVSFYNNEISEKSEIFDDQFSVERPDGSNFTLKIRSTKLEDSAMYFCASSPDVAGDLEQYFGPGTRLTVT.

This clone was picked up a small number of times. The same CDR3 also results from other DNA sequences found in this sample. The gene calls are TRBV7-9 and TRBJ2-7, with D possibly matching TRBD2 (5 bases). Germline loops: CDR1 SEHNR, CDR2 FQNEAQ (reference sequence). The V and J ends lost 4 bases and 3 bases respectively, with 7 bases between them. The CDR3 consists of 12 residues. CDR3 amino acids: CASSSGIYEQYF. The CDR3 region has the DNA TGTGCCAGCAGCTCCGGGATCTACGAGCAGTACTTC.

This clone was counted a few times. The rearrangement links TRBV7-9 to TRBJ2-7; no definite D call. In germline, CDR1 is SEHNR, CDR2 FQNEAQ (reference sequence). Trimming took 4 bases from V and 4 from J, leaving 8 bases between them. The CDR3 totals 12 residues. The CDR3 nucleotides read TGTGCCAGCAGCTCAGTACAATACGAGCAGTACTTC. This codes for CASSSVQYEQYF.

A word on this clone: The same CDR3 can be traced to other DNA sequences in this sample. This chain connects TRBV30 to TRBJ1-3; D remains unclear. There are 12 residues in the CDR3. Trimming pared 0 bases from V and 0 bases from J, leaving 0 bases between. Germline V CDR1 and CDR2: GTSNPN, SVGIG (reference sequence). The CDR3 DNA reads as TGTGCCTGGAGTGTCTCTGGAAACACCATATATTTT. This gives the protein CAWSVSGNTIYF.

V usage is TRBV18 and J usage is TRBJ1-2; the D gene is possibly TRBD1 (6 bases). The germline gives CDR1 KGHSH, CDR2 LQKENI. This CDR3 comprises 17 residues. Trimming took 0 bases from V and 2 from J, leaving 16 bases between them. The CDR3 loop reads CASSPPPPTGGNYGYTF. For the CDR3, the DNA is TGTGCCAGCTCACCACCTCCACCGACAGGAGGAAACTATGGCTACACCTTC.

The chain uses TRBV5-4 and TRBJ2-1; the D is unclear. Germline loops: CDR1 SGHNT, CDR2 YYREEE (reference sequence). This CDR3 contains 13 residues. Deletions cut 0 bases from V and 10 bases from J, with 11 bases between. This chain's CDR3 is CASSLGELREQFF. The CDR3, as DNA: TGTGCCAGCAGCTTGGGCGAATTGAGAGAGCAGTTCTTC.

This clone was detected once. The V call is TRBV11-2, the J call TRBJ2-1; D possibly corresponds to TRBD2 (6 bases). This CDR3 is built from 15 residues. Germline V gene lookup returns CDR1 SGHAT and CDR2 FQNNGV. Trimming took 0 bases from V and 4 from J, leaving 10 bases between them. DNA of the CDR3: TGTGCCAGCAGCTTAGATCTACGGGAGTACAATGAGCAGTTCTTC. Protein: CASSLDLREYNEQFF.

This clone came up a few times. The genes are TRBV9 and TRBJ1-1; weak D call: TRBD1 (6 bases). Trimming took 2 bases from V and 2 from J, leaving 13 bases between them. The CDR3 has 15 residues. Looked up from germline, CDR1 is SGDLS and CDR2 is YYNGEE. CDR3 sequence reads: CASSVTGQVNTEAFF. DNA for the CDR3: TGTGCCAGCAGCGTTACGGGACAAGTCAACACTGAAGCTTTCTTT.